The T cell receptor beta chain described here comes from a study of CD8 T cells in Susac syndrome. After removal of 5 bases from V and 3 bases from J, the junction contained 6 bases not matched to a gene. The CDR3 spans 13 residues. Looked up from germline, CDR1 is DFQATT and CDR2 is SNEGSKA (reference sequence). Reverse transcription of 0.5 to 1 ug RNA was performed with random hexamers. TCRdb reanalysed the immunoSEQ multiplex PCR reads using MiXCR and keeps one entry per CDR3 protein. The table lists some 150,000 distinct CDR3 sequences, 94% of them singletons. CD8+ and CD4+ T cells circulating in blood were sequenced for TCR beta.

The TCR sequence derives from a human donor in good health. The sequencing input was CD8+ T cells from PBMCs. This rearrangement joins TRBV20-1 to TRBJ1-1; 7 nucleotides align to TRBD1. The DNA for the CDR3 is TGCAGTGCTCAACCGGGACAGCACACTGAAGCTTTCTTT. Amino acid sequence: CSAQPGQHTEAFF.